The 30 T cell receptor beta chains listed next were all sequenced from one sample in a study of blood T cell repertoires in COVID-19. Clones were read by immunoSEQ multiplex PCR, and TCRdb kept only the in-frame ones, dropping some. The table records 300,000 to 350,000 clones, roughly 90% of them present only once. Sequencing was performed on peripheral blood. The receptors were gathered from a man younger than 35 with active or convalescent COVID-19.

The V gene is TRBV5-4, the J gene TRBJ1-6; D perhaps matches TRBD1 (5 bases). The CDR3 extends over 13 amino acids. The V end lost 10 bases, the J end lost 7 bases, and 15 bases lay between the germline ends. Germline-derived CDR1 and CDR2 are SGHNT and YYREEE (reference sequence). The CDR3: CASQGGENSPLHF. DNA for the CDR3: TGTGCCTCGCAGGGAGGTGAGAATTCACCCCTCCACTTT.

This rearrangement joins TRBV5-1 to TRBJ2-1, with D unclear. The CDR3 length is 12 residues. The V end lost 1 base, the J end lost 4 bases, and 3 bases lay between the germline ends. CDR1 SGHRS and CDR2 YFSETQ come from the germline V gene. In DNA form, the CDR3 reads TGCGCCAGCAGCTTGTCTTACAATGAGCAGTTCTTC. Translating it yields CASSLSYNEQFF.

The chain has TRBV6-1 and TRBJ2-3, with D perhaps matching TRBD1 (6 bases). This CDR3 is built from 16 residues. The V and J ends lost 2 bases and 0 bases respectively, with 12 bases between them. Germline V lookup: CDR1 MNHNS, CDR2 SASEGT. The CDR3 bases are TGTGCCAGCAGTGAAAATCTAGGGGGAAGCACAGATACGCAGTATTTT. Protein product: CASSENLGGSTDTQYF.

The chain is built from TRBV28 and TRBJ1-1; possibly TRBD1 for D (5 bases). The CDR3 has 13 amino acids. V gave up 5 bases and J gave up 6 bases, with 13 bases separating them. Looked up from germline, CDR1 is MDHEN and CDR2 is SYDVKM. CDR3 region: CASSPAGVPEAFF. CDR3 coding DNA: TGTGCCAGCAGTCCCGCGGGGGTACCTGAAGCTTTCTTT.

The chain couples TRBV7-8 to TRBJ2-7; 8 bases agree with TRBD2. With 5 bases clipped from V and 0 bases from J, the junction kept 9 bases outside the gene matches. CDR1 and CDR2 (germline): SGHVS, FQNEAQ. The CDR3 extends over 16 amino acids. DNA for the CDR3: TGTGCCAGCAGCCGGGGGGGCGGGGGCTACTCCTACGAGCAGTACTTC. Residues: CASSRGGGGYSYEQYF. The full variable domain, completed using reference TRBV7-8 and TRBJ2-7, is GAGVSQSPRYKVAKRGQDVALRCDPISGHVSLFWYQQALGQGPEFLTYFQNEAQLDKSGLPSDRFFAERPEGSVSTLKIQRTQQEDSAVYLCASSRGGGGYSYEQYFGPGTRLTVT.

This chain connects TRBV6-2 or TRBV6-3 to TRBJ2-1; D unresolved. The CDR3 is made up of 13 amino acids. Germline V CDR1 and CDR2: MNHEY, SVGEGT. Trimming took 2 bases from V and 6 from J, leaving 8 bases between them. The CDR3 spells CASSYTGFNEQFF. The CDR3 bases are TGTGCCAGCAGTTACACTGGTTTCAATGAGCAGTTCTTC.

This chain links TRBV10-3 with TRBJ2-7, with D perhaps matching TRBD2 (5 bases). The CDR3 consists of 16 residues. Germline loops: CDR1 ENHRY, CDR2 SYGVKD. V lost 8 bases and J 6 bases, leaving 26 bases between the germline ends. For the CDR3, the DNA is TGTGCCATCGCATCCGGGTCCCAGCGGCCAAGCGGCGAGCAGTACTTC. Its translation is CAIASGSQRPSGEQYF.

The chain employs TRBV28 and TRBJ1-4; 9 bases map to TRBD1. The CDR3 totals 13 residues. The germline V gene has CDR1 MDHEN and CDR2 SYDVKM. With V trimmed by 8 bases and J by 7 bases, 5 bases remained unmatched. The CDR3 protein is CASVDRGGEKLFF. CDR3 in DNA: TGTGCCAGCGTGGACAGGGGAGGTGAAAAACTGTTTTTT.

V and J are TRBV5-1 and TRBJ2-3; D gene unclear. The V gene's germline CDR1 is SGHRS and CDR2 YFSETQ. The CDR3 is made up of 18 amino acids. Trimming took 0 bases from V and 0 from J, leaving 17 bases between them. The CDR3 reads CASSLGQKFLMSTDTQYF. The CDR3 nucleotides are TGCGCCAGCAGCTTGGGGCAGAAATTCCTGATGAGCACAGATACGCAGTATTTT. The full variable domain, in which reference TRBV5-1 and TRBJ2-3 provide the parts outside the CDR3, is KAGVTQTPRYLIKTRGQQVTLSCSPISGHRSVSWYQQTPGQGLQFLFEYFSETQRNKGNFPGRFSGRQFSNSRSEMNVSTLELGDSALYLCASSLGQKFLMSTDTQYFGPGTRLTVL.

The chain combines TRBV7-8 with TRBJ2-2, with TRBD2 matching over 7 bases. Trimming cost V 4 bases and J 0 bases; bases outside gene matches: 5. Germline V CDR1 and CDR2: SGHVS, FQNEAQ. CDR3 length: 16 residues. The CDR3 protein is CASSYQRGTNTGELFF. The CDR3 DNA sequence: TGTGCCAGCAGCTACCAGCGGGGAACGAACACCGGGGAGCTGTTTTTT.

The chain carries TRBV15 and TRBJ1-5; D perhaps matches TRBD1 (5 bases). The length of the CDR3 is 14 residues. Trimming cost V 0 bases and J 7 bases, with 10 bases left between them. CDR1 and CDR2 from the germline V gene are LNHNV and YYDKDF (reference sequence). The CDR3 region is CATSREQADQPQHF. DNA of the CDR3: TGTGCCACCAGCAGAGAACAGGCCGACCAGCCCCAGCATTTT.

The rearrangement uses TRBV27 and TRBJ2-2; D ambiguous. Germline-derived CDR1 and CDR2 are MNHEY and SMNVEV (reference sequence). V was clipped by 1 base and J by 5 bases, with 11 bases between them. The length of the CDR3 is 15 residues. Here the CDR3 reads CASSLLLPETGELFF. CDR3 DNA: TGTGCCAGCAGTTTATTACTCCCCGAAACCGGGGAGCTGTTTTTT.

The chain links TRBV5-1 to TRBJ2-4; TRBD2 aligns across 10 bases. Germline V CDR1 and CDR2: SGHRS, YFSETQ. This CDR3 is built from 18 residues. Trimming removed 4 bases from V and 0 bases from J; junction bases left unmatched: 10. The CDR3 region has the DNA TGCGCCAGCAGCCAGGGCACTAGCGGGATGGTAGCCAAAAACATTCAGTACTTC. This encodes CASSQGTSGMVAKNIQYF.

The J gene is TRBJ2-1, the V gene TRBV15; D may be TRBD1 (6 bases). Per germline, CDR1 LNHNV and CDR2 YYDKDF (reference sequence). The CDR3 has 15 amino acids. V lost 2 bases, J lost 10 bases, and 18 bases lay in between. CDR3 amino acids: CATSRRETGWEEQFF. The CDR3 DNA sequence: TGTGCCACCAGCAGAAGGGAGACAGGTTGGGAGGAGCAGTTCTTC.

This clone was picked up one time. This chain uses TRBV6-5 with TRBJ2-7, with 8 nucleotides matching TRBD1. V lost 6 bases and J lost 4; bases outside the gene matches: 8. The CDR3 is 14 residues long. The germline gives CDR1 MNHEY, CDR2 SVGAGI. The CDR3 spells CASRARQGAYEQYF. CDR3 DNA sequence: TGTGCCAGCAGGGCCCGGCAGGGGGCTTACGAGCAGTACTTC.

The chain joins TRBV28 to TRBJ2-7; the D gene is possibly TRBD1 (5 bases). The germline V gene has CDR1 MDHEN and CDR2 SYDVKM. The V gene lost 6 bases and the J gene lost 1 base, with 16 bases spanning the gap. CDR3 length: 15 residues. CDR3 sequence reads: CASSPWGSDSYEQYF. The CDR3 bases are TGTGCCAGCAGCCCCTGGGGCAGTGATTCCTACGAGCAGTACTTC.

The chain couples TRBV28 to TRBJ2-7; D gene uncertain. The germline V gene has CDR1 MDHEN and CDR2 SYDVKM. V was clipped by 3 bases and J by 2 bases, with 11 bases between them. CDR3 length: 14 residues. DNA of the CDR3: TGTGCCAGCAGTTTTAACGACTTAACCTACGAGCAGTACTTC. It specifies CASSFNDLTYEQYF.

The chain recombines TRBV3-1 (or the pseudogene TRBV3-2) with TRBJ2-5; maybe TRBD1 (6 bases). The CDR3 spans 12 residues. The V and J ends lost 4 bases and 8 bases respectively, with 11 bases between them. Germline V gene data show CDR1 as LGHDT and CDR2 as YNNKEL (reference sequence). The CDR3 reads CASSPRGGTQYF. In DNA form, the CDR3 reads TGTGCCAGCAGCCCCAGGGGTGGAACCCAGTACTTC.

This rearrangement joins TRBV5-1 to TRBJ2-7; TRBD2 matches 10 bases. The CDR3 extends over 14 amino acids. The germline CDR1 and CDR2 sequences are SGHRS and YFSETQ. Trimming took 9 bases from V and 1 from J; bases not matched to a gene: 7. The CDR3 nucleotides are TGCGCCACCCAGCCGACTAGCGGGTCCTACGAGCAGTACTTC. It translates to CATQPTSGSYEQYF.

The V gene is TRBV4-3, the J gene TRBJ2-1; D perhaps matches TRBD2 (6 bases). This CDR3 comprises 15 residues. Germline CDR1 and CDR2: LGHNA and YSLEER. Trimming shortened V by 0 bases and J by 4 bases, and 10 bases separated the two germline ends. CDR3 bases: TGCGCCAGCAGCCAAGACGGGAGTAGTTACAATGAGCAGTTCTTC. Its translation is CASSQDGSSYNEQFF.

A remark on this clone: Other nucleotide sequences in the sample specify the same CDR3. This sequence joins TRBV27 and TRBJ1-5; TRBD1 might be the D (5 bases). The CDR3 has 14 residues. Germline V CDR1 and CDR2: MNHEY, SMNVEV (reference sequence). V lost 6 bases, J lost 1 base, and 10 bases lay in between. CDR3 nucleotides: TGTGCCAGCAGCCTGGGGGGGAGCAATCAGCCCCAGCATTTT. Encoded protein: CASSLGGSNQPQHF.

The V and J genes are TRBV19 and TRBJ1-5, with TRBD1 matching over 7 bases. In germline, CDR1 is LNHDA, CDR2 SQIVND (reference sequence). The CDR3 spans 15 residues. The junction had 9 bases not matched to a gene; V was cut back by 7 bases and J by 3 bases. The CDR3 nucleotides read TGTGCCAGTATGACACCGGGACAGCACAATCAGCCCCAGCATTTT. The encoded protein is CASMTPGQHNQPQHF.

This rearrangement joins TRBV27 to TRBJ2-5; 12 positions match TRBD2. CDR3 length equals 18 residues. V lost 5 bases, J lost 3 bases, and 13 bases stayed unmatched. Germline loops: CDR1 MNHEY, CDR2 SMNVEV (reference sequence). The CDR3 reads CASSAITGLAGGKETQYF. CDR3 sequence (DNA): TGTGCCAGCAGTGCGATAACGGGGCTAGCGGGGGGGAAAGAGACCCAGTACTTC.

This clone was picked up a small number of times. One end of the junction fails to match germline, which may point to a read error. This rearrangement joins TRBV6-1 to TRBJ2-7; 10 bases fit TRBD1. CDR1 is MNHNS and CDR2 is SASEGT in the germline V gene. This CDR3 is built from 15 residues. The DNA of the CDR3 is TGTGCCAGCAGTAAAGCAGGGACAGGGGTAACTGAGCAGTACTTC. It codes for CASSKAGTGVTEQYF.

The V gene is TRBV11-3, the J gene TRBJ2-1; D perhaps matches TRBD2 (7 bases). Germline V gives CDR1 SGHNT, CDR2 YENEEA. V lost 0 bases and J lost 8, with 14 bases in between. The length of the CDR3 is 15 residues. CDR3 loop: CASSLEGGPIDEQFF. DNA of the CDR3: TGTGCCAGCAGCTTAGAGGGGGGGCCGATAGATGAGCAGTTCTTC.

For the CDR3, the DNA is TGCAGCGCCGACAATGAAGAAGAGACCCAGTACTTC. This gives the protein CSADNEEETQYF. The rearrangement links TRBV29-1 to TRBJ2-5; D gene unclear. V was cut by 7 bases and J by 3 bases, with 12 bases left in between. Germline CDR1 SQVTM, CDR2 ANQGSEA. The CDR3 has 12 residues. Combining the CDR3 with reference TRBV29-1 and TRBJ2-5 gives the whole variable domain SAVISQKPSRDICQRGTSLTIQCQVDSQVTMMFWYRQQPGQSLTLIATANQGSEATYESGFVIDKFPISRPNLTFSTLTVSNMSPEDSSIYLCSADNEEETQYFGPGTRLLVL.

The chain recombines TRBV19 with TRBJ1-5; D uncertain. CDR1 and CDR2 (germline): LNHDA, SQIVND (reference sequence). The CDR3 has 14 residues. Trimming took off 0 bases at V and 9 bases at J, with 12 bases between the two ends. In DNA form, the CDR3 reads TGTGCCAGTAGTATAGACGCCCCCGGTTGGCCCCAGCATTTT. This codes for CASSIDAPGWPQHF.

The chain carries TRBV24-1 and TRBJ1-5; 8 bases align to TRBD1. V shed 3 bases, J shed 3 bases, and the junction held 6 bases outside the gene matches. Germline CDR1 reads KGHDR; CDR2 reads SFDVKD. CDR3 size: 16 residues. This CDR3 is CATSDHRGRNNQPQHF. In DNA form, the CDR3 reads TGTGCCACCAGTGATCACAGGGGGAGGAACAATCAGCCCCAGCATTTT.

This rearrangement joins TRBV24-1 to TRBJ2-3; 8 positions match TRBD1. Trimming cost V 6 bases and J 3 bases; bases outside gene matches: 4. Germline V gives CDR1 KGHDR, CDR2 SFDVKD. This CDR3 contains 14 residues. CDR3 residues: CATSLGQGTDTQYF. The CDR3 region has the DNA TGTGCCACCAGTCTCGGACAGGGTACAGATACGCAGTATTTT.

This clone has a handful of counts. The chain carries TRBV4-3 and TRBJ2-4, with D possibly matching TRBD2 (5 bases). The CDR3 has 17 residues. Germline V gene data show CDR1 as LGHNA and CDR2 as YSLEER. The V and J ends lost 0 bases and 8 bases respectively, with 20 bases between them. CDR3 region: CASSQDLVSHLRDIQYF. DNA of the CDR3: TGCGCCAGCAGCCAAGATCTGGTAAGCCACCTGAGGGACATTCAGTACTTC.